This passage covers 27 T cell receptor beta chains from one sample sequenced in a study of cytomegalovirus exposure and HLA in healthy donors. This PCR relied on a set of 60 Vbeta primers and 13 Jbeta primers. Measured with immunoSEQ multiplex PCR; TCRdb has only the in-frame clones, and not every one. The data hold about 150,000 clones, with roughly four fifths observed a single time. The specimen sequenced was PBMCs. Every receptor here comes from a man aged 25 to 40 in good health and CMV-seronegative.

The chain has TRBV10-1 and TRBJ1-5; no clear D gene. Germline values: CDR1 WNHNN, CDR2 SYGVQD (reference sequence). The CDR3 consists of 13 residues. V was cut by 7 bases and J by 6 bases, with 13 bases left in between. CDR3 DNA: TGCGCCAGCAAGGTCTGGGAGGTTCAGCCCCAGCATTTT. Translated: CASKVWEVQPQHF.

The chain joins TRBV9 to TRBJ2-7, with 7 bases identical to TRBD2. V lost 4 bases and J lost 3; bases outside the gene matches: 7. The CDR3 covers 14 residues. Germline CDR1 reads SGDLS; CDR2 reads YYNGEE. This CDR3 reads CASSPSGLVYEQYF. As DNA, the CDR3 is TGTGCCAGCAGCCCCAGCGGACTAGTCTACGAGCAGTACTTC.

The J gene is TRBJ1-1, the V gene TRBV27, with 9 bases aligning to TRBD1. Per the germline V gene, CDR1 is MNHEY and CDR2 is SMNVEV (reference sequence). This CDR3 is 15 amino acids long. V lost 6 bases to trimming and J lost 0 bases; unmatched junction nucleotides: 5. DNA of the CDR3: TGTGCCAGCAGGGTACAGGGGGCAATGAACACTGAAGCTTTCTTT. Translation gives CASRVQGAMNTEAFF.

The chain recombines TRBV5-1 with TRBJ2-1; no clear D gene. The V gene lost 0 bases and the J gene lost 7 bases, with 11 bases spanning the gap. The CDR3 totals 14 residues. Germline V gene data show CDR1 as SGHRS and CDR2 as YFSETQ. For the CDR3, the DNA is TGCGCCAGCAGCTTGGGGCCTACGGAGAATGAGCAGTTCTTC. This sequence encodes CASSLGPTENEQFF.

J is TRBJ2-3 and V is TRBV9; 7 bases map to TRBD2. V was clipped by 2 bases and J by 2 bases; unmatched bases: 11. Germline CDR1 is SGDLS and CDR2 is YYNGEE. The CDR3 consists of 17 residues. As DNA, the CDR3 is TGTGCCAGCAGCGTTTTTGACGCGGGACTACTCACAGATACGCAGTATTTT. Its translation is CASSVFDAGLLTDTQYF.

This clone has a single count. The rearrangement uses TRBV9 and TRBJ2-5, with D unresolved. This CDR3 has 16 residues. V lost 0 bases and J 0 bases, leaving 12 bases between the germline ends. CDR1 SGDLS and CDR2 YYNGEE come from the germline V gene. CDR3 sequence reads: CASSVGVGVNQETQYF. CDR3 nucleotide sequence: TGTGCCAGCAGCGTAGGGGTTGGAGTCAACCAAGAGACCCAGTACTTC. Drawing the rest from reference TRBV9 and TRBJ2-5, the complete variable domain is DSGVTQTPKHLITATGQRVTLRCSPRSGDLSVYWYQQSLDQGLQFLIQYYNGEERAKGNILERFSAQQFPDLHSELNLSSLELGDSALYFCASSVGVGVNQETQYFGPGTRLLVL.

In this sample, this clone turned up a few times. The chain links TRBV10-3 to TRBJ1-2; a weak D match, TRBD1 (6 bases). The V and J ends lost 3 bases and 8 bases respectively, with 10 bases between them. The CDR3 runs 12 residues. Germline assignment: CDR1 ENHRY and CDR2 SYGVKD. The CDR3 nucleotides read TGTGCCATCAGTGAACAGGGTGAGGGCTACACCTTC. It specifies CAISEQGEGYTF.

The chain recombines TRBV28 with TRBJ1-4; 8 nucleotides agree with TRBD1. Germline CDR1 and CDR2: MDHEN and SYDVKM. V gave up 5 bases and J gave up 4 bases; unmatched junction bases: 6. The CDR3 has 15 amino acids. CDR3 region: CASSPPGQVNEKLFF. The CDR3 coding sequence is TGTGCCAGCAGTCCGCCGGGACAGGTTAATGAAAAACTGTTTTTT.

For the CDR3, the DNA is TGTGCCAGCTCACCACCCTCGAGACTAGCGGGAGGGAGCTCCTACGAGCAGTACTTC. This sequence encodes CASSPPSRLAGGSSYEQYF. The gene calls are TRBV18 and TRBJ2-7, with 14 nucleotides matching TRBD2. Losses at the gene ends were 0 bases for V and 0 bases for J; bases not matched to a gene: 7. Germline CDR1 KGHSH, CDR2 LQKENI. CDR3 size: 19 residues.

The chain joins TRBV5-1 to TRBJ1-4; 8 positions agree with TRBD1. Per germline, CDR1 SGHRS and CDR2 YFSETQ. Losses at the gene ends were 4 bases for V and 6 bases for J; bases not matched to a gene: 8. CDR3 length: 15 amino acids. The CDR3 sequence is CASSPGQGVYEKLFF. The CDR3 DNA is TGCGCCAGCAGCCCCGGACAGGGTGTTTATGAAAAACTGTTTTTT.

The chain is built from TRBV6-1 and TRBJ2-1; 12 nucleotides line up with TRBD2. The CDR3 extends over 15 amino acids. Germline V gene sequence: CDR1 MNHNS, CDR2 SASEGT. Trimming cost V 4 bases and J 9 bases; bases outside gene matches: 7. DNA of the CDR3: TGTGCCAGCAGTGGACGGAGACTAGCGGGGGTTGAGCAGTTCTTC. Translated: CASSGRRLAGVEQFF.

The chain joins TRBV16 to TRBJ1-1; 10 nucleotides line up with TRBD1. Germline V gene lookup returns CDR1 KGHSY and CDR2 FQNENV. Germline trimming cut 2 bases from V and 1 base from J; bases unmatched to any gene: 4. The CDR3 totals 16 residues. The CDR3 loop is CASSQRQGARNTEAFF. In nucleotides, the CDR3 is TGTGCCAGCAGCCAACGACAGGGGGCAAGGAACACTGAAGCTTTCTTT. The whole variable domain, remainder taken from reference TRBV16 and TRBJ1-1, is GEEVAQTPKHLVRGEGQKAKLYCAPIKGHSYVFWYQQVLKNEFKFLISFQNENVFDETGMPKERFSAKCLPNSPCSLEIQATKLEDSAVYFCASSQRQGARNTEAFFGQGTRLTVV.

This clone was found once. The chain has TRBV7-9 and TRBJ2-1; 7 bases map to TRBD2. V gave up 5 bases and J gave up 4 bases; unmatched junction bases: 8. Germline lookup yields CDR1 SEHNR and CDR2 FQNEAQ (reference sequence). The CDR3 extends over 15 amino acids. CDR3 region: CASSTSGDGYNEQFF. The CDR3 region has the DNA TGTGCCAGCAGCACGAGCGGGGACGGGTACAATGAGCAGTTCTTC.

The rearrangement joins TRBV2 to TRBJ1-2; TRBD1 matches at 9 bases. Losses at the gene ends were 6 bases for V and 3 bases for J; bases not matched to a gene: 5. CDR1 and CDR2 from the germline V gene are SNHLY and FYNNEI. The CDR3 spans 14 residues. The CDR3 bases are TGTGCCAGCAGCGCAGGACAGGGGTACTATGGCTACACCTTC. This codes for CASSAGQGYYGYTF. Complete variable domain (other parts from reference TRBV2 and TRBJ1-2): EPEVTQTPSHQVTQMGQEVILRCVPISNHLYFYWYRQILGQKVEFLVSFYNNEISEKSEIFDDQFSVERPDGSNFTLKIRSTKLEDSAMYFCASSAGQGYYGYTFGSGTRLTVV.

The chain joins TRBV5-1 to TRBJ2-5; D is uncertain. The V end was cut by 6 bases, the J end by 1 base, with 7 bases between. The V gene's germline CDR1 is SGHRS and CDR2 YFSETQ. The CDR3 covers 12 residues. The CDR3 DNA reads as TGCGCCAGCAAATCCGGCCAAGAGACCCAGTACTTC. This encodes CASKSGQETQYF.

The V call is TRBV18, the J call TRBJ1-2; no firm D call. Germline CDR1 reads KGHSH; CDR2 reads LQKENI. The CDR3 contains 14 residues. With 6 bases removed from V and 8 bases from J, the gap between germline ends came to 19 bases. DNA of the CDR3: TGTGCCAGCTCTCGGGCCGAGACTGGCGGGGGCTACACCTTC. Encoded protein: CASSRAETGGGYTF.

This clone was observed a handful of times. The chain is built from TRBV27 and TRBJ1-2; D gene uncertain. The V gene lost 0 bases and the J gene lost 1 base, with 9 bases spanning the gap. The CDR3 totals 15 residues. CDR1 MNHEY and CDR2 SMNVEV come from the germline V gene (reference sequence). In nucleotides, the CDR3 is TGTGCCAGCAGTTTATCTCCACAGAATAACTATGGCTACACCTTC. It specifies CASSLSPQNNYGYTF.

This clone was counted a single time. The chain carries TRBV6-1 and TRBJ1-1, with 9 bases fitting TRBD1. The CDR3 covers 18 residues. V lost 0 bases, J lost 1 base, and 9 bases stayed unmatched. Germline assignment: CDR1 MNHNS and CDR2 SASEGT. The CDR3 loop reads CASSEARSATGGNTEAFF. CDR3 DNA: TGTGCCAGCAGTGAAGCGCGTAGCGCGACAGGGGGGAACACTGAAGCTTTCTTT.

V and J are TRBV9 and TRBJ2-7, with 10 bases matching TRBD1. Germline V gene data show CDR1 as SGDLS and CDR2 as YYNGEE. The CDR3 length is 17 residues. V was pared by 0 bases and J by 3 bases, with 9 bases of the junction left unmatched. The CDR3 region has the DNA TGTGCCAGCAGCGTAGAGGGGGGACAGGGGAGTGACTACGAGCAGTACTTC. Encoded protein: CASSVEGGQGSDYEQYF.

This clone was picked up one time. The rearrangement joins TRBV6-1 to TRBJ2-7; a possible D gene is TRBD2 (5 bases). The germline gives CDR1 MNHNS, CDR2 SASEGT. Trimming stripped 8 bases from V and 2 bases from J, with 16 bases between. The CDR3 sequence is 14 residues long. CDR3 amino acids: CASSGGTITYEQYF. The CDR3 nucleotides read TGTGCCAGCTCCGGAGGAACAATAACCTACGAGCAGTACTTC.

This chain links TRBV2 with TRBJ2-1; D ambiguous. The CDR3 runs 10 residues. V was shortened by 8 bases and J by 8 bases, with 7 bases between the two germline ends. The germline V gene encodes CDR1 SNHLY and CDR2 FYNNEI. The CDR3: CASVYDEQFF. In nucleotides, the CDR3 is TGTGCCAGCGTATATGATGAGCAGTTCTTC.

The chain employs TRBV7-9 and TRBJ1-1; D perhaps matches TRBD1 (5 bases). The CDR3 consists of 14 residues. The V gene's germline CDR1 is SEHNR and CDR2 FQNEAQ (reference sequence). The ends were cut back, 3 bases at V and 4 bases at J, with 12 bases in the middle. The CDR3: CASSFSGGSTEAFF. The DNA for the CDR3 is TGTGCCAGCAGCTTTTCGGGGGGGTCCACTGAAGCTTTCTTT. Combining the CDR3 with reference TRBV7-9 and TRBJ1-1 gives the whole variable domain DTGVSQNPRHKITKRGQNVTFRCDPISEHNRLYWYRQTLGQGPEFLTYFQNEAQLEKSRLLSDRFSAERPKGSFSTLEIQRTEQGDSAMYLCASSFSGGSTEAFFGQGTRLTVV.

V usage is TRBV7-9 and J usage is TRBJ2-3; 13 positions match TRBD2. CDR1 is SEHNR and CDR2 is FQNEAQ in the germline V gene (reference sequence). After removal of 8 bases from V and 6 bases from J, the junction contained 11 bases not matched to a gene. The CDR3 spans 16 residues. This CDR3 is CASRGLAGEVVDTQYF. CDR3 nucleotides: TGTGCCAGCCGTGGACTAGCGGGAGAAGTGGTGGATACGCAGTATTTT.

The chain combines TRBV18 with TRBJ2-3, with 7 bases fitting TRBD2. From germline, CDR1 is KGHSH and CDR2 LQKENI. CDR3 length: 15 amino acids. The junction had 3 bases not matched to a gene; V was cut back by 3 bases and J by 0 bases. The CDR3 sequence: CASSPLAASTDTQYF. For the CDR3, the DNA is TGTGCCAGCTCACCGCTAGCGGCTAGCACAGATACGCAGTATTTT.

This sequence joins TRBV5-1 and TRBJ2-1, with 15 positions matching TRBD2. Trimming took 5 bases from V and 8 from J; bases not matched to a gene: 5. This CDR3 contains 15 residues. Per germline, CDR1 SGHRS and CDR2 YFSETQ. The CDR3 region has the DNA TGCGCCAGCAGATCAGGACTAGCGGGAGGGTATGAGCAGTTCTTC. This sequence encodes CASRSGLAGGYEQFF.

The rearrangement uses TRBV19 and TRBJ2-1; TRBD1 agrees at 10 bases. Per germline, CDR1 LNHDA and CDR2 SQIVND (reference sequence). With 8 bases clipped from V and 6 bases from J, the junction kept 1 base outside the gene matches. CDR3 length: 12 residues. The CDR3 coding sequence is TGTGCCAGTCGGACAGGGGGCAATGAGCAGTTCTTC. It encodes CASRTGGNEQFF.

This clone turned up a few times. The chain carries TRBV19 and TRBJ2-2; D might be TRBD2 (6 bases). The CDR3 runs to 13 residues. CDR1 is LNHDA and CDR2 is SQIVND in the germline V gene (reference sequence). The ends were cut back, 4 bases at V and 6 bases at J, with 9 bases in the middle. CDR3 sequence: CASSTSGAGELFF. The CDR3 coding sequence is TGTGCCAGTAGTACCTCGGGGGCCGGGGAGCTGTTTTTT.